This entry describes one T cell receptor (beta chain). These data originate in a study of blood T cell repertoires in COVID-19. About the study: Acute-phase and convalescent COVID-19 samples originated in the United States, Italy and Spain. Sample material is recorded as cDNA or gDNA derived from T cells, B-cell-depleted T cells, or PBMCs.

Original handling: Amplified reference gene primers provided the basis for estimating nucleated cell counts. Sequencing used immunoSEQ multiplex PCR; TCRdb keeps in-frame clones, though not all of them. The V and J calls and the clone size are those of that table, but D and trimming were determined from the DNA. This table has roughly 67,000 clones, roughly 80% appearing once. The CDR3 runs to 15 residues. The germline V and J ends were trimmed by 1 base and 3 bases, with 10 bases remaining between them. CDR1 and CDR2 from the germline V gene are MGHDK and SYGVNS. The sequence was obtained from a human donor in a cohort sampled during active COVID-19. Sequenced input: peripheral blood. The J gene is TRBJ2-1, the V gene TRBV25-1; perhaps TRBD1 as D (5 bases). CDR3 protein: CASSESGYYYNEQFF. CDR3 coding DNA: TGTGCCAGCAGTGAATCAGGGTACTACTACAATGAGCAGTTCTTC.